What follows are 9 T cell receptor beta chains derived from one specimen sequenced in a study of cytotoxic CD8 clonotypes in ibrutinib-treated CLL. The repertoire was sequenced with immunoSEQ multiplex PCR; TCRdb's copy has only in-frame clones and lacks some. This table holds fewer than 200,000 clones, around 80% found once. The specimen was PBMCs, collected after 24 months of ibrutinib treatment. The receptors here all came from a human donor with chronic lymphocytic leukemia.

The CDR3 protein is CASSFNFRDYGYTF. In DNA form, the CDR3 reads TGTGCCAGCAGCTTTAATTTCAGGGACTATGGCTACACCTTC. The V and J genes are TRBV7-9 and TRBJ1-2; D may be TRBD1 (5 bases). Germline V gene lookup returns CDR1 SEHNR and CDR2 FQNEAQ (reference sequence). The CDR3 runs to 14 residues. V shed 3 bases and J shed 3 bases, with 11 bases lying between them.

This clone was detected only a few times. V usage is TRBV2 and J usage is TRBJ2-7; a weak D match, TRBD2 (5 bases). Germline CDR1 and CDR2: SNHLY and FYNNEI. This CDR3 is 15 amino acids long. Trimming shortened V by 5 bases and J by 5 bases, and 19 bases separated the two germline ends. CDR3 protein: CASSTSGIPGHEQYF. Written as DNA, the CDR3 is TGTGCCAGCAGTACTAGTGGGATCCCTGGCCACGAGCAGTACTTC.

The rearrangement links TRBV7-9 to TRBJ2-5, with TRBD2 matching 8 bases. The germline CDR1 and CDR2 sequences are SEHNR and FQNEAQ (reference sequence). Unmatched junction bases numbered 9, after V lost 7 bases and J lost 2 bases. The CDR3 sequence is 15 residues long. This CDR3 is CASTIAGGAQETQYF. CDR3 DNA: TGTGCCAGCACGATCGCGGGGGGCGCGCAAGAGACCCAGTACTTC. The whole variable domain, remainder taken from reference TRBV7-9 and TRBJ2-5, is DTGVSQNPRHKITKRGQNVTFRCDPISEHNRLYWYRQTLGQGPEFLTYFQNEAQLEKSRLLSDRFSAERPKGSFSTLEIQRTEQGDSAMYLCASTIAGGAQETQYFGPGTRLLVL.

V gene TRBV9 combines with J gene TRBJ1-1; D perhaps matches TRBD1 (6 bases). V was cut by 4 bases and J by 0 bases, with 19 bases left in between. The CDR3 contains 17 residues. Germline V gene lookup returns CDR1 SGDLS and CDR2 YYNGEE. For the CDR3, the DNA is TGTGCCAGCAGCCCACCGCCGGGGGCTGGGTTGAACACTGAAGCTTTCTTT. Translation: CASSPPPGAGLNTEAFF.

The gene calls are TRBV11-2 and TRBJ1-2, with a tentative D call TRBD1 (5 bases). The V end was cut by 5 bases, the J end by 8 bases, with 12 bases between. The CDR3 is 12 amino acids. The germline CDR1 and CDR2 sequences are SGHAT and FQNNGV. The CDR3 DNA sequence: TGTGCCAGCAGCCCCCAGGGCTTCGGCTACACCTTC. Translation: CASSPQGFGYTF.

The chain combines TRBV15 with TRBJ1-6; the D is unclear. The CDR3 consists of 14 residues. Germline-derived CDR1 and CDR2 are LNHNV and YYDKDF (reference sequence). Trimming stripped 0 bases from V and 9 bases from J, with 9 bases between. The CDR3 loop reads CATSRDASVSPLHF. The CDR3 DNA reads as TGTGCCACCAGCAGAGATGCGTCGGTTTCACCCCTCCACTTT.

In its sample, this clone was seen a few times. The V gene is TRBV30, the J gene TRBJ1-5; unclear D gene. The V end lost 0 bases, the J end lost 5 bases, and 11 bases lay between the germline ends. The CDR3 is 14 residues long. Germline V gene lookup returns CDR1 GTSNPN and CDR2 SVGIG (reference sequence). As DNA, the CDR3 is TGTGCCTGGAGTGTACCGGCGGGGTATCAGCCCCAGCATTTT. Its translation is CAWSVPAGYQPQHF.

The chain recombines TRBV28 with TRBJ2-1; 7 bases align to TRBD2. CDR3 length equals 16 residues. CDR1 is MDHEN and CDR2 is SYDVKM in the germline V gene. Unmatched junction bases numbered 15, after V lost 4 bases and J lost 9 bases. The CDR3 DNA sequence: TGTGCCAGCAGTTCCCAAACTAGCGCCCAGCGGGGTGAGCAGTTCTTC. Encoded protein: CASSSQTSAQRGEQFF.

The chain employs TRBV6-5 and TRBJ1-2, with a weak D call TRBD1 (6 bases). Trimming left V 5 bases short and J 0 bases short, with 10 bases between. Germline CDR1 MNHEY, CDR2 SVGAGI. The CDR3 is made up of 14 amino acids. CDR3 sequence (DNA): TGTGCCAGCAGTGGGACACATACTAACTATGGCTACACCTTC. Translation: CASSGTHTNYGYTF.